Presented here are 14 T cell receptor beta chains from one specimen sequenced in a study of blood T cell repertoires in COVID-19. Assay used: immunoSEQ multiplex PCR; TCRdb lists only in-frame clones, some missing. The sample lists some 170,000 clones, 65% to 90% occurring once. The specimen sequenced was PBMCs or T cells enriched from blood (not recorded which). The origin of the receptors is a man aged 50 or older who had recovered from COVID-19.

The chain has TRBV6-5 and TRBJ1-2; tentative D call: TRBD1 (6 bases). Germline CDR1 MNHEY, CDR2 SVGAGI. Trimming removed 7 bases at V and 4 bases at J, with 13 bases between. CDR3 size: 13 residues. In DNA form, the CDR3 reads TGTGCCAGCAATCAACAGGGCGGCTATGGCTACACCTTC. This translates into CASNQQGGYGYTF.

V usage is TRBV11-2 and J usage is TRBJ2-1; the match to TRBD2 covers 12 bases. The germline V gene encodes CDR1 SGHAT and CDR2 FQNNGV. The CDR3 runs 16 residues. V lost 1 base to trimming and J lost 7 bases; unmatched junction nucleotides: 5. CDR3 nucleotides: TGTGCCAGCAGCTTAGCTAGCGGGGGGGCACGGAATGAGCAGTTCTTC. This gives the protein CASSLASGGARNEQFF.

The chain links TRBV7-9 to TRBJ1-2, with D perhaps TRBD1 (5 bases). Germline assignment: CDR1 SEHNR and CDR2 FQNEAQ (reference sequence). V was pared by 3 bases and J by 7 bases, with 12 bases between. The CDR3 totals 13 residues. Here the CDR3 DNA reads TGTGCCAGCAGCTTCGACAGCAGGGTTGGCTACACCTTC. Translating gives CASSFDSRVGYTF.

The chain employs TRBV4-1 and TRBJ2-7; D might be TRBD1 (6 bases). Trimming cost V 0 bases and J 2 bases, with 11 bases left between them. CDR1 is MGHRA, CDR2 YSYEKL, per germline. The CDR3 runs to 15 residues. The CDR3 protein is CASSQETGKTYEQYF. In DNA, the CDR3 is TGCGCCAGCAGCCAAGAGACAGGAAAAACCTACGAGCAGTACTTC.

The CDR3 sequence: CASSLGQAETQYF. CDR3 sequence (DNA): TGCGCCAGCAGCTTGGGACAGGCGGAGACCCAGTACTTC. The chain carries TRBV5-1 and TRBJ2-5, with D possibly being TRBD1 (6 bases). V lost 0 bases and J 5 bases, leaving 8 bases between the germline ends. The CDR3 extends over 13 amino acids. CDR1 and CDR2 (germline): SGHRS, YFSETQ. The whole variable domain, remainder taken from reference TRBV5-1 and TRBJ2-5, is KAGVTQTPRYLIKTRGQQVTLSCSPISGHRSVSWYQQTPGQGLQFLFEYFSETQRNKGNFPGRFSGRQFSNSRSEMNVSTLELGDSALYLCASSLGQAETQYFGPGTRLLVL.

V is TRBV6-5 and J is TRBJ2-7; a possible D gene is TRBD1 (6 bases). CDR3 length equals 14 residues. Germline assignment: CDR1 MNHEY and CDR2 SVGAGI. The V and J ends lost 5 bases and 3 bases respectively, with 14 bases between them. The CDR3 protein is CASSPDSLGYEQYF. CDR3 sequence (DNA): TGTGCCAGCAGTCCGGACAGCTTGGGCTACGAGCAGTACTTC.

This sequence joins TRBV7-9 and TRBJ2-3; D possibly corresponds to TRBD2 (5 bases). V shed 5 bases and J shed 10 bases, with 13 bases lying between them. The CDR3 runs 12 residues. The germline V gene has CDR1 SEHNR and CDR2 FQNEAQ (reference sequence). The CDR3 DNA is TGTGCCAGCAGCCCTTTGGGGAGATCGCAGTATTTT. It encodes CASSPLGRSQYF.

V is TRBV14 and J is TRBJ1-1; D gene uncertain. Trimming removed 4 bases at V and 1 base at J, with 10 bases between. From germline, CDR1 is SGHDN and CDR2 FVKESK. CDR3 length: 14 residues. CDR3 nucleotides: TGTGCCAGCAGCCCCTCCTCGTGGAACACTGAAGCTTTCTTT. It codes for CASSPSSWNTEAFF.

CDR3 sequence reads: CASSLPLGQSGNTIYF. The CDR3 DNA is TGTGCCAGCAGTTTACCCCTGGGGCAATCTGGAAACACCATATATTTT. The chain links TRBV28 to TRBJ1-3; D is possibly TRBD1 (5 bases). Germline CDR1 reads MDHEN; CDR2 reads SYDVKM. This CDR3 is 16 amino acids long. V lost 2 bases to trimming and J lost 1 base, with 12 bases between them.

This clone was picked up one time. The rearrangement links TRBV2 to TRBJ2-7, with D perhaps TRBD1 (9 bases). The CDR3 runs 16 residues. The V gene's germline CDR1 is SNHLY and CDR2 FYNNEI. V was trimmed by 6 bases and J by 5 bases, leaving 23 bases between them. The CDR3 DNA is TGTGCCAGCAGAGAAACCCGGGGGGGACAGGGCCACGAGCAGTACTTC. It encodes CASRETRGGQGHEQYF.

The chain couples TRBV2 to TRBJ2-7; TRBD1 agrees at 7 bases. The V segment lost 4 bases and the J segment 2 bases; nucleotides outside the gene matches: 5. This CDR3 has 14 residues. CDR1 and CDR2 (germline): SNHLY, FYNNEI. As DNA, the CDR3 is TGTGCCAGCAGTGTGGAAGGGGGCGCCTACGAGCAGTACTTC. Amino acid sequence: CASSVEGGAYEQYF.

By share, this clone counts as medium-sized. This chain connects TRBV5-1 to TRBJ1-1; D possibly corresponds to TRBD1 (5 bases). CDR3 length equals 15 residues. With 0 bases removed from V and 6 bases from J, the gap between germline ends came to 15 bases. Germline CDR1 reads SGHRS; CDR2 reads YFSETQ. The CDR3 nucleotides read TGCGCCAGCAGCTTGGCGGGGGTTATGTTCGCTGAAGCTTTCTTT. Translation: CASSLAGVMFAEAFF.

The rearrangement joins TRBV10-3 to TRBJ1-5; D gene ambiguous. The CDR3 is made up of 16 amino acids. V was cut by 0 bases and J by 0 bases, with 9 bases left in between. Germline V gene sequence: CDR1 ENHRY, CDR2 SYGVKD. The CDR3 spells CAISESSGYSNQPQHF. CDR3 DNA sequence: TGTGCCATCAGTGAGTCGTCAGGTTATAGCAATCAGCCCCAGCATTTT.

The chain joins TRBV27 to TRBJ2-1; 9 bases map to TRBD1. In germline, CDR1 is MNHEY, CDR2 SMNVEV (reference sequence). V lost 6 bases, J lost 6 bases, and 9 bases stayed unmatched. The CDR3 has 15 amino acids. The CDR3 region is CASSRQGEFGNEQFF. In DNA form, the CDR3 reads TGTGCCAGCAGCCGACAGGGGGAATTCGGCAATGAGCAGTTCTTC.